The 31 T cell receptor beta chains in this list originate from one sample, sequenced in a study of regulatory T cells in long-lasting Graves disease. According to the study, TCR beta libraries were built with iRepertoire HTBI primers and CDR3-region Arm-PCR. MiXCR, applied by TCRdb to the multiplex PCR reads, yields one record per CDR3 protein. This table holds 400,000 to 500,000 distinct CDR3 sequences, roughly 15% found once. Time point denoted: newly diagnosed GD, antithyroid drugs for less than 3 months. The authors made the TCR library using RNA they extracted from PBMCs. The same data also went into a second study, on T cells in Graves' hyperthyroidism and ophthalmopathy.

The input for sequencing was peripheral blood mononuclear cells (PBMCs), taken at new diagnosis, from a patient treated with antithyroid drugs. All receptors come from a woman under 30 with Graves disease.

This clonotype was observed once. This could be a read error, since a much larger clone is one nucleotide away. For the CDR3, the DNA is TGTGCCAGCAGTCACCAAGGGGGGGACTACGAGCAGTACTTC. Encoded protein: CASSHQGGDYEQYF. The chain combines TRBV28 with TRBJ2-7; a weak D match, TRBD2 (7 bases). There are 14 residues in the CDR3. Per germline, CDR1 MDHEN and CDR2 SYDVKM. Trimming stripped 5 bases from V and 3 bases from J, with 14 bases between.

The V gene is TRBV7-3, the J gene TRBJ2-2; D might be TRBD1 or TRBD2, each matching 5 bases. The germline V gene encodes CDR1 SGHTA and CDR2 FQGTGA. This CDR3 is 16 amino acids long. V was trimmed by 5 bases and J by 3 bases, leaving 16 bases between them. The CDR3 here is CASSLWGSSYTGELFF. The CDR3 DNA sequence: TGTGCCAGCAGCCTTTGGGGGAGCTCGTACACCGGGGAGCTGTTTTTT.

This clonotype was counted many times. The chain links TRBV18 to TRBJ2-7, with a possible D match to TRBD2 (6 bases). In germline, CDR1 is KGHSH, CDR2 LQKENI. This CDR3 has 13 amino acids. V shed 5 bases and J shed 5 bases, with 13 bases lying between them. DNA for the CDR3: TGTGCCAGCTCAGCGGGACCATTTAACGAGCAGTACTTC. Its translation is CASSAGPFNEQYF.

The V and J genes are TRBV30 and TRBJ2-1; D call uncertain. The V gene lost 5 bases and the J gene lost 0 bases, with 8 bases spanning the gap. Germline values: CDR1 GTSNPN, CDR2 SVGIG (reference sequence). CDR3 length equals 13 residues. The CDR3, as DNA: TGTGCCTGGGACTTCTCCTCCTACAATGAGCAGTTCTTC. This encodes CAWDFSSYNEQFF.

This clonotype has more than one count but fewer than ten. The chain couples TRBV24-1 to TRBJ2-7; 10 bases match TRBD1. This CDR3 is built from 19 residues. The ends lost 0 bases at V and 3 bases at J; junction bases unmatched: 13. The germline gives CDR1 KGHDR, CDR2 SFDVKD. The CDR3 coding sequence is TGTGCCACCAGTGATTTGAATGGGACAGGGGTCCCGAGAAACTACGAGCAGTACTTC. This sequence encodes CATSDLNGTGVPRNYEQYF.

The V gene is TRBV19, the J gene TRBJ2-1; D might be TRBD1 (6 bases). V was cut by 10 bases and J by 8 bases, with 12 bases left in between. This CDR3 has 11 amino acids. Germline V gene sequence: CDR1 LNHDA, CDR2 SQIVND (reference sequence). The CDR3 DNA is TGTGCCACGACAACAGGGTATGAGCAGTTCTTC. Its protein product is CATTTGYEQFF.

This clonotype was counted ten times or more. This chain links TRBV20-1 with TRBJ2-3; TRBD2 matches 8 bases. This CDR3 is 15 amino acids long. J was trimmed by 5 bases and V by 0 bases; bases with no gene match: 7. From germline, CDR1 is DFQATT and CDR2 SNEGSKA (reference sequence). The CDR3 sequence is CSARDHGRGGDTQYF. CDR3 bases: TGCAGTGCTAGAGATCACGGGAGGGGTGGAGATACGCAGTATTTT.

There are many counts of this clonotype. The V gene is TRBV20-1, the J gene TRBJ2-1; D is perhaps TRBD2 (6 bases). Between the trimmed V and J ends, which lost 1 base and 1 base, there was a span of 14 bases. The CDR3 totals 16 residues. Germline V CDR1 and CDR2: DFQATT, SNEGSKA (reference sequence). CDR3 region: CSARVDSGVSYNEQFF. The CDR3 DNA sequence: TGCAGTGCTAGAGTAGACTCGGGGGTATCCTACAATGAGCAGTTCTTC.

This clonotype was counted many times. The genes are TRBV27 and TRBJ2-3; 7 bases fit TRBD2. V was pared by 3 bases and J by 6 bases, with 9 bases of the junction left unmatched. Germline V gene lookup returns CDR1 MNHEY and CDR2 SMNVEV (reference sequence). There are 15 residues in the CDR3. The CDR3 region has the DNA TGTGCCAGCAGTTTCCTAGCGGAGATCAAGGATACGCAGTATTTT. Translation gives CASSFLAEIKDTQYF.

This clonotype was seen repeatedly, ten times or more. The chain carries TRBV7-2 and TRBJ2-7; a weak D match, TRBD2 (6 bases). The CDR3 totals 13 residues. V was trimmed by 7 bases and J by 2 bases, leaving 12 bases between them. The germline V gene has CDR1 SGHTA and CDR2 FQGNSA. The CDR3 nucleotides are TGTGCCAGCATGCTTCGGGGGACCTACGAGCAGTACTTC. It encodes CASMLRGTYEQYF.

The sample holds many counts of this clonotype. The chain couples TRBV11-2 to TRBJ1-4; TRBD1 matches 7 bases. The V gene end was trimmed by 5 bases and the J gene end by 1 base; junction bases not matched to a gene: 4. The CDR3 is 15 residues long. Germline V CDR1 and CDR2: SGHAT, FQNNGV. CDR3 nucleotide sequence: TGTGCCAGCAGCCCCCGACAGGGAACTAATGAAAAACTGTTTTTT. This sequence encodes CASSPRQGTNEKLFF.

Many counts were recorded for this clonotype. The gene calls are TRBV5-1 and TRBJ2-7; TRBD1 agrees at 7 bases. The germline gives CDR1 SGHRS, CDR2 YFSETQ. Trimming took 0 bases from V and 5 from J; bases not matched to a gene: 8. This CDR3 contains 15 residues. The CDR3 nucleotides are TGCGCCAGCAGCTTGGACTTCAGGGGGACCAACGAGCAGTACTTC. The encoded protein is CASSLDFRGTNEQYF.

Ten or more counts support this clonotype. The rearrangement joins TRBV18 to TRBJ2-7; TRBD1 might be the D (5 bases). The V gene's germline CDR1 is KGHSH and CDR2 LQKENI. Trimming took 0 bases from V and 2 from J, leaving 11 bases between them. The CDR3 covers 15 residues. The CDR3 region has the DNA TGTGCCAGCTCACCACCCGTCCAGGGTACCTACGAGCAGTACTTC. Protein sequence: CASSPPVQGTYEQYF.

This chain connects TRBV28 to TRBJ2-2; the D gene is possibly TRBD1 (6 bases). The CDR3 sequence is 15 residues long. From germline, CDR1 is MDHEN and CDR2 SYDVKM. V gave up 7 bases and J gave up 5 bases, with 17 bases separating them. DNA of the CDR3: TGTGCCAGCACCTTTCAGGGGCTATCGACCGGGGAGCTGTTTTTT. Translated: CASTFQGLSTGELFF. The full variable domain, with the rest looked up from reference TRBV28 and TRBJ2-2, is DVKVTQSSRYLVKRTGEKVFLECVQDMDHENMFWYRQDPGLGLRLIYFSYDVKMKEKGDIPEGYSVSREKKERFSLILESASTNQTSMYLCASTFQGLSTGELFFGEGSRLTVL.

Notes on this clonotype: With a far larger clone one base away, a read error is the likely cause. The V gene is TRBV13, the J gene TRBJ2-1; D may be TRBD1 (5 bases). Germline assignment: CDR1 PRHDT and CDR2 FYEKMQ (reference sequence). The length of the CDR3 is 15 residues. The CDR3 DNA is TGTGCCAGCAGTTCCTATGGGCAGGGATACAATAAGCAGTTCTTC. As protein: CASSSYGQGYNKQFF.

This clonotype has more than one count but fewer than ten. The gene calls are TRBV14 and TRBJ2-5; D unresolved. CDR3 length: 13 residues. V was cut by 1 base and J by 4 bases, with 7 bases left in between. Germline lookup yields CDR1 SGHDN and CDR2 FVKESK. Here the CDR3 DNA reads TGTGCCAGCAGCCAAGTCCAGACAGAGACCCAGTACTTC. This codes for CASSQVQTETQYF.

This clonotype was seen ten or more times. CDR3 sequence reads: CASRIPSGDTQYF. CDR3 in DNA: TGTGCCAGCAGGATCCCTAGCGGAGATACGCAGTATTTT. The rearrangement joins TRBV7-8 to TRBJ2-3; TRBD2 matches 7 bases. The CDR3 loop spans 13 amino acids. The V and J ends lost 6 bases and 5 bases, in that order; junction bases with no gene match: 5. From germline, CDR1 is SGHVS and CDR2 FQNEAQ.

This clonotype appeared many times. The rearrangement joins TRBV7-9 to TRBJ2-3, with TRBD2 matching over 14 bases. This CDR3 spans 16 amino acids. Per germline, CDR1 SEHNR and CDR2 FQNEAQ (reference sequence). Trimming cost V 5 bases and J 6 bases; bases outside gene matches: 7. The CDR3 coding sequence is TGTGCCAGCAGCCCGGGACTAGCGGGAGAAGGCGATACGCAGTATTTT. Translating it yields CASSPGLAGEGDTQYF.

CDR3 sequence: CASSYPRGNSGETQYF. The CDR3 region has the DNA TGTGCCAGCAGTTACCCCCGGGGCAACAGCGGGGAGACCCAGTACTTC. The chain combines TRBV6-9 with TRBJ2-5, with a weak D call TRBD2 (6 bases). Trimming cost V 3 bases and J 5 bases, with 19 bases left between them. The CDR3 is 16 residues long. Looked up from germline, CDR1 is MNHGY and CDR2 is SVAAGI.

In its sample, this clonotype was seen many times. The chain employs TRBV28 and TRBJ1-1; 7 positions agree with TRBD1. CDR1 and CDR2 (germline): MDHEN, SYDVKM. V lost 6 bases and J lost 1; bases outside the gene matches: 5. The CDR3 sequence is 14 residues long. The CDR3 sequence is CASRSGTANTEAFF. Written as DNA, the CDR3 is TGTGCCAGCAGATCCGGGACAGCGAACACTGAAGCTTTCTTT.

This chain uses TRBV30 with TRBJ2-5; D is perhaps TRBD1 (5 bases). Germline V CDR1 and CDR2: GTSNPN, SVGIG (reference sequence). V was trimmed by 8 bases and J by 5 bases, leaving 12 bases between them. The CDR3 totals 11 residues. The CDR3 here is CAQGPGETQYF. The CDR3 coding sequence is TGTGCCCAGGGTCCCGGGGAGACCCAGTACTTC. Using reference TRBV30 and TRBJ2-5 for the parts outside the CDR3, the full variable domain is SQTIHQWPATLVQPVGSPLSLECTVEGTSNPNLYWYRQAAGRGLQLLFYSVGIGQISSEVPQNLSASRPQDRQFILSSKKLLLSDSGFYLCAQGPGETQYFGPGTRLLVL.

For the CDR3, the DNA is TGTGCCACCAAGGGCGGGAGATCTTCTGGCAATGAGCAGTTCTTC. As protein: CATKGGRSSGNEQFF. The rearrangement joins TRBV24-1 to TRBJ2-1, with 7 bases lining up with TRBD2. The length of the CDR3 is 15 residues. With V trimmed by 8 bases and J by 6 bases, 12 bases remained unmatched. CDR1 is KGHDR and CDR2 is SFDVKD in the germline V gene.

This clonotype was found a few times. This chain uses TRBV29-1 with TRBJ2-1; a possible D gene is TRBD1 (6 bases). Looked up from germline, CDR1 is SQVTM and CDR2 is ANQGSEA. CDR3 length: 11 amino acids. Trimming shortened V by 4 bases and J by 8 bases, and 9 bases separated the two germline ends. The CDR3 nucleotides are TGCAGCGTTGGGTCAGGGGATGAGCAGTTCTTC. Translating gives CSVGSGDEQFF.

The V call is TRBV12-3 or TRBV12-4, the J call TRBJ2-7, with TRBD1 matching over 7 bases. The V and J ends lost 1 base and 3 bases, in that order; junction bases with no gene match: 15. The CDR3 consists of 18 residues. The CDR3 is CASSLVRDSLSWVYEQYF. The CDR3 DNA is TGTGCCAGCAGTTTAGTTCGGGACAGCCTCTCATGGGTCTACGAGCAGTACTTC.

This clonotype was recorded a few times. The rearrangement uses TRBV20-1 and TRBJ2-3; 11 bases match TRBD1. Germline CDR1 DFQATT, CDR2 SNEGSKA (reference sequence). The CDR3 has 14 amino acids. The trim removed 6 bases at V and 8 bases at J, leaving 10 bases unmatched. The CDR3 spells CSAIYGQGAGTQYF. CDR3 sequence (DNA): TGCAGTGCCATATATGGACAGGGGGCTGGTACGCAGTATTTT.

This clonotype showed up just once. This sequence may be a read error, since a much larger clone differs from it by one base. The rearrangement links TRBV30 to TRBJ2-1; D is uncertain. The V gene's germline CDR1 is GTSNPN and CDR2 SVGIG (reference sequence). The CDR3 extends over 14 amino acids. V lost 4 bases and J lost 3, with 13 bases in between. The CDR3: CAWTDSFFYNEQFF. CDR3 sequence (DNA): TGTGCCTGGACCGATTCGTTCTTCTACAATGAGCAGTTCTTC.

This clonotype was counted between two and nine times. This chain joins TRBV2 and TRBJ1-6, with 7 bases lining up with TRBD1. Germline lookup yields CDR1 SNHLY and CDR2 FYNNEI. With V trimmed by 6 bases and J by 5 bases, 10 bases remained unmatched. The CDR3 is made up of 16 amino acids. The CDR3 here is CASSGQGTDNNSPLHF. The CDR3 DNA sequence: TGTGCCAGCAGCGGTCAAGGGACAGATAATAATTCACCCCTCCACTTT.

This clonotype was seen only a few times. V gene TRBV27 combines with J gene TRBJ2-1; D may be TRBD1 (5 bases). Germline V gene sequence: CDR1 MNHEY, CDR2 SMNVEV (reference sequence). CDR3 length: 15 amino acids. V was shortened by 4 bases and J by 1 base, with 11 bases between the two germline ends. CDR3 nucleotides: TGTGCCAGCAGTTCAGGGCAGGTTTCCTACAATGAGCAGTTCTTC. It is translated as CASSSGQVSYNEQFF.

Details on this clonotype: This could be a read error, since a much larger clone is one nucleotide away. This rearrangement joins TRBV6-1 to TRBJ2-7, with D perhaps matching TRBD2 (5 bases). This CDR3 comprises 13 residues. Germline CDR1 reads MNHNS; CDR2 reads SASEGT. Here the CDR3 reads CTSRTGNTYEQYF. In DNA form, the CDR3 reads TGTACCAGCAGGACCGGGAACACCTACGAGCAGTACTTC.

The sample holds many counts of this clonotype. The CDR3, as DNA: TGTGCCAGCATCGACAGGCGCAATGAAAAACTGTTTTTT. Translated, it gives CASIDRRNEKLFF. This rearrangement joins TRBV28 to TRBJ1-4; tentatively, D is TRBD1 (6 bases). Trimming left V 7 bases short and J 5 bases short, with 11 bases between. CDR1 MDHEN and CDR2 SYDVKM come from the germline V gene. The CDR3 has 13 amino acids.

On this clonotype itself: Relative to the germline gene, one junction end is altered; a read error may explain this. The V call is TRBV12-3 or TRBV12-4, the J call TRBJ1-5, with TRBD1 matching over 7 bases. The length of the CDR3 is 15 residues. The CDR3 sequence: CASRQGPLGNQPQHF. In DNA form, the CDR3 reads TGTGCCAGCAGACAGGGGCCCCTAGGCAATCAGCCCCAGCATTTC.